At least ten counts were recorded for the clone carrying this TCR beta chain. Its specificity is not known. This entry belongs to a study of CD8 T cells in ankylosing spondylitis. The V and J ends lost 5 bases and 4 bases respectively, with 14 bases between them. The CDR3 is 13 residues long. Germline-derived CDR1 and CDR2 are SQVTM and ANQGSEA. Study-wide results and limits: Seemingly distinctive of ankylosing spondylitis blood was a TCR beta motif formed by eight highly homologous variants.

Quantitative molecular-barcoded 5'-RACE generated the TCR beta libraries. TCRdb fed the 5' RACE reads into MiXCR, producing one record per CDR3 protein. The table has more than 500,000 distinct CDR3 sequences, about 5.2% seen once. The receptor was isolated from a male donor with ankylosing spondylitis. The sequencing sample was made of blood, either unsorted or a sorted T cell fraction (not recorded which). The rearrangement uses TRBV29-1 and TRBJ1-1, with D hard to call. CDR3 loop: CSVSRSGVTEAFF. Here the CDR3 DNA reads TGCAGCGTTTCACGGAGCGGGGTCACTGAAGCTTTCTTT.